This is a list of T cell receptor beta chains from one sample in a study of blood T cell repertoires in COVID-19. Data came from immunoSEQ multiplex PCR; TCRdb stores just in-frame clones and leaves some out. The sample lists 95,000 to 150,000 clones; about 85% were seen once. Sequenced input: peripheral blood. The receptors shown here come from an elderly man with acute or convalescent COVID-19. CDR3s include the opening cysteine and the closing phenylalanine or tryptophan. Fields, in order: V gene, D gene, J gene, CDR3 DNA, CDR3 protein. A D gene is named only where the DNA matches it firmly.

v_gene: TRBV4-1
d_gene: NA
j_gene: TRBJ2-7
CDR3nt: TGCGCCAGCAGCGTTACAGGGACCTCCTACGAGCAGTACTTC
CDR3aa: CASSVTGTSYEQYF

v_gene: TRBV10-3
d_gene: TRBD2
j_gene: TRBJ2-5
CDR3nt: TGTGCCATCAGTGAGTCGTGGGCGGGGGTTGAGACCCAGTACTTC
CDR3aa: CAISESWAGVETQYF

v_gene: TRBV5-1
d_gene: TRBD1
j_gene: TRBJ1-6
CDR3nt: TGCGCCAGCAGCAGGACAGGGGGCGCAGAACCCCTCCACTTT
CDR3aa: CASSRTGGAEPLHF

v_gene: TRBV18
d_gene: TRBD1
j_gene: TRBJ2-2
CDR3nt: TGTGCCAGCTCACAACGCGGGACAGGGGCGACCGGGGAGCTGTTTTTT
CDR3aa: CASSQRGTGATGELFF

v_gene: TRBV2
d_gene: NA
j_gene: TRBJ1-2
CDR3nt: TGTGCCATCCAACCTCGGCAGGCTCGTTATGGCTACACCTTC
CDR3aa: CAIQPRQARYGYTF

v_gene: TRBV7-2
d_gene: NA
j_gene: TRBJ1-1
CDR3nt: TGTGCCAGCAGCTTAGGGTCCAGGCTGAACACTGAAGCTTTCTTT
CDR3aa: CASSLGSRLNTEAFF

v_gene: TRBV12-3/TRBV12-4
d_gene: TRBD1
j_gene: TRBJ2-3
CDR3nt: TGTGCCAGCAGTTCAACGACAGGGAGCAAGTATTTT
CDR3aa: CASSSTTGSKYF

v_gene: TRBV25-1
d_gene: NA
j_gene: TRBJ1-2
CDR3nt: TGTGCCAGCAGTGAACGCAGGGGCTATGGCTACACCTTC
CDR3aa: CASSERRGYGYTF

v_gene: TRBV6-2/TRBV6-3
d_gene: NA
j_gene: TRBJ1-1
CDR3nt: TGTGCCAGCAGTACCACAGGGTACACTGAAGCTTTCTTT
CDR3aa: CASSTTGYTEAFF

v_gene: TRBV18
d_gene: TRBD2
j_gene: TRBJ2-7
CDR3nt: TGTGCCAGCTCCCCCAGCGGGGGGGCCTACGAGCAGTACTTC
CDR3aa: CASSPSGGAYEQYF

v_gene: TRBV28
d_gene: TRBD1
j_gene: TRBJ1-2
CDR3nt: TGTGCCAGCAGTTTAACGGGTAGGACAGGGACCGATGGCTACACCTTC
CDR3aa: CASSLTGRTGTDGYTF

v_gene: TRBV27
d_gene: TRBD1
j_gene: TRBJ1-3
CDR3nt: TGTGCCAGCAGTTTACGCCCCCCGGGACAGGGGGTGAGGACAGCTGGAAACACCATATATTTT
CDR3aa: CASSLRPPGQGVRTAGNTIYF

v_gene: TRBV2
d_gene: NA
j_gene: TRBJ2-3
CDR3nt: TGTGCCAGCAAGACGGGAGTAACAGATACGCAGTATTTT
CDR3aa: CASKTGVTDTQYF

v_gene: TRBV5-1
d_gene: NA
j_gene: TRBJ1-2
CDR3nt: TGCGCCAGCAGCCCCCATTCGCGGGGCGAAGGTGGCTACACCTTC
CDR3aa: CASSPHSRGEGGYTF

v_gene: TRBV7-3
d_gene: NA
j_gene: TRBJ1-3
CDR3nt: TGTGCCAGCAGCCTGTCGGGGGGCGGTGGAAACACCATATATTTT
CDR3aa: CASSLSGGGGNTIYF

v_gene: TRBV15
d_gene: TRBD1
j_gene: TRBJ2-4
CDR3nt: TGTGCCACCAGCAAGGCCCCAGGGGGCGAAGGCAAAAACATTCAGTACTTC
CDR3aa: CATSKAPGGEGKNIQYF

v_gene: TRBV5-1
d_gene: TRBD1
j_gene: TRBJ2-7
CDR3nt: TGCGCCAGCGGGAAAACAGGGGTTAACTACGAGCAGTACTTC
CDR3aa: CASGKTGVNYEQYF

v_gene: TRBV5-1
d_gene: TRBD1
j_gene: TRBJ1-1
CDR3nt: TGCGCCAGCAGCGAAGGGGGCGCCGGCACTGAAGCTTTCTTT
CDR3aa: CASSEGGAGTEAFF

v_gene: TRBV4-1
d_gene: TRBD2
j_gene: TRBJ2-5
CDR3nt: TGCGCCAGCAGCCAAGGCGGGGGACCCCAAGAGACCCAGTACTTC
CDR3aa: CASSQGGGPQETQYF

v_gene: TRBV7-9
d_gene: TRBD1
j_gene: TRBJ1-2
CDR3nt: TGTGCCAGCAGCCCGAGACAGGGCGGGTATGGCTACACCTTC
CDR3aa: CASSPRQGGYGYTF

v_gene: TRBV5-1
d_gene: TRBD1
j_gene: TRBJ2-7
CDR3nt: TGCGCCAGCAGCTCAGGCTCGGGACAGGTCGAGCAGTACTTC
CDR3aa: CASSSGSGQVEQYF

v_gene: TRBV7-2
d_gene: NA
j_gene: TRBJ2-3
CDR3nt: TGTGCCAGCAGCTCTGGGGGAGGCGGGACGACGCAGTATTTT
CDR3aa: CASSSGGGGTTQYF